This T cell receptor beta chain was sequenced during a study of T cell changes during pregnancy in multiple sclerosis. The CDR3 contains 15 residues. Trimming took 3 bases from V and 2 from J, leaving 13 bases between them. CDR1 GTSNPN and CDR2 SVGIG come from the germline V gene (reference sequence). Libraries were prepared by immunoSEQ multiplex PCR; TCRdb keeps only in-frame clonotypes and omits some of them. The data contain some 70,000 clones, 75% to 95% of them singletons. The specimen comprised peripheral blood, sampled in the second trimester of pregnancy. The receptor's source is a female donor with multiple sclerosis, enrolled in a pregnancy study. The rearrangement joins TRBV30 to TRBJ2-2, with D perhaps TRBD2 (7 bases). This CDR3 reads CAWRGGARNTGELFF. CDR3 nucleotides: TGTGCCTGGAGGGGGGGGGCCAGAAACACCGGGGAGCTGTTTTTT.